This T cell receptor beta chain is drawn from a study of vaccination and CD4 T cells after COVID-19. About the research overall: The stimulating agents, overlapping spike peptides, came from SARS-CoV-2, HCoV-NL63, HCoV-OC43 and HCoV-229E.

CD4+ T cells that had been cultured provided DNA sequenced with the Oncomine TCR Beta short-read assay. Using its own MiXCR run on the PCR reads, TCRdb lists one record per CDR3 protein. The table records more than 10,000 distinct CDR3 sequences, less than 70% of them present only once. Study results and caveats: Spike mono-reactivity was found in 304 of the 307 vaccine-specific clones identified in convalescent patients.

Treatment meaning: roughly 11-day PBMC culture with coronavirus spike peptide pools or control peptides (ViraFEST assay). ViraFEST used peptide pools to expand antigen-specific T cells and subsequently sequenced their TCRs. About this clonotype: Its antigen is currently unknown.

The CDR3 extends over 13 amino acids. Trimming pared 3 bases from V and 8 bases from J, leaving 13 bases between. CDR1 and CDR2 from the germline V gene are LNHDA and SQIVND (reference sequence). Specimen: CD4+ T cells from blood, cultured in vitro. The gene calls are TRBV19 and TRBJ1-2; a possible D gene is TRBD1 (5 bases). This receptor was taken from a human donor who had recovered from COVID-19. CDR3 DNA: TGTGCCAGTAGTATCGTAGTAGGGGACGGCTACACCTTC. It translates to CASSIVVGDGYTF.